One sample yielded the 23 T cell receptor beta chains listed below, sequenced in a study of follicular helper T cells after annual influenza vaccination. Regarding time point: 2014-2015 season, pre-vaccination. Data came from immunoSEQ multiplex PCR; TCRdb stores just in-frame clones and leaves some out. Among about 14,000 clones listed, about 83% were seen once. The material was CXCR5- memory CD4+ T cells sorted from blood, obtained on the day of influenza vaccination. Receptor source: an adult who received the influenza vaccine.

The chain recombines TRBV5-1 with TRBJ2-5; D is uncertain. Germline V gives CDR1 SGHRS, CDR2 YFSETQ. V dropped 0 bases and J dropped 5 bases, with 2 bases sitting between them. This CDR3 has 11 residues. The CDR3 region is CASSLDETQYF. The CDR3 coding sequence is TGCGCCAGCAGCTTGGATGAGACCCAGTACTTC.

The chain recombines TRBV19 with TRBJ2-2, with D unclear. V shed 7 bases and J shed 1 base, with 10 bases lying between them. The germline V gene has CDR1 LNHDA and CDR2 SQIVND (reference sequence). The CDR3 contains 14 residues. Here the CDR3 reads CASTATGNTGELFF. In nucleotides, the CDR3 is TGTGCCAGTACTGCCACGGGGAACACCGGGGAGCTGTTTTTT.

This sequence joins TRBV7-8 and TRBJ2-7; 7 nucleotides match TRBD2. This CDR3 has 15 amino acids. Germline-derived CDR1 and CDR2 are SGHVS and FQNEAQ. V was clipped by 0 bases and J by 3 bases; unmatched bases: 5. The CDR3 spells CASSLAAGENYEQYF. DNA of the CDR3: TGTGCCAGCAGCTTAGCGGCGGGGGAGAACTACGAGCAGTACTTC.

The rearrangement uses TRBV5-1 and TRBJ2-6; D gene uncertain. This CDR3 comprises 18 residues. Trimming cost V 0 bases and J 1 base, with 14 bases left between them. Germline CDR1 and CDR2: SGHRS and YFSETQ. In DNA form, the CDR3 reads TGCGCCAGCAGCTTGGACGTCACTTACGCTTCTGGGGCCAACGTCCTGACTTTC. Encoded protein: CASSLDVTYASGANVLTF.

The gene calls are TRBV19 and TRBJ1-4, with D perhaps matching TRBD1 (6 bases). Looked up from germline, CDR1 is LNHDA and CDR2 is SQIVND (reference sequence). The V end lost 7 bases, the J end lost 5 bases, and 14 bases lay between the germline ends. The CDR3 runs to 14 residues. The CDR3 sequence is CASKSGEPNEKLFF. The DNA for the CDR3 is TGTGCCAGTAAATCAGGGGAACCGAATGAAAAACTGTTTTTT. Full variable domain (missing parts from reference TRBV19 and TRBJ1-4): DGGITQSPKYLFRKEGQNVTLSCEQNLNHDAMYWYRQDPGQGLRLIYYSQIVNDFQKGDIAEGYSVSREKKESFPLTVTSAQKNPTAFYLCASKSGEPNEKLFFGSGTQLSVL.

This rearrangement joins TRBV29-1 to TRBJ2-7; D possibly corresponds to TRBD1 (6 bases). This CDR3 contains 15 residues. Germline V gives CDR1 SQVTM, CDR2 ANQGSEA. V was cut by 6 bases and J by 3 bases, with 21 bases left in between. The CDR3 is CSVTGGMTGIYEQYF. CDR3 sequence (DNA): TGCAGCGTCACTGGTGGGATGACAGGAATCTACGAGCAGTACTTC.

V gene TRBV6-1 combines with J gene TRBJ2-5, with 8 bases lining up with TRBD1. The ends lost 6 bases at V and 5 bases at J; junction bases unmatched: 5. This CDR3 comprises 13 residues. CDR1 is MNHNS and CDR2 is SASEGT in the germline V gene. The CDR3 DNA reads TGTGCCAGCAGGATGACAGGGGTCGAGACCCAGTACTTC. Protein product: CASRMTGVETQYF.

This clone was seen once. The chain combines TRBV2 with TRBJ1-1; TRBD1 aligns across 8 bases. The CDR3 sequence is 13 residues long. CDR1 is SNHLY and CDR2 is FYNNEI in the germline V gene. V trimming: 6 bases; J trimming: 4 bases; junction bases outside the gene matches: 4. CDR3 bases: TGTGCCAGCAGCGTACAGGGGGTCACTGAAGCTTTCTTT. This codes for CASSVQGVTEAFF.

This chain uses TRBV6-6 with TRBJ2-1, with TRBD2 matching 7 bases. This CDR3 spans 14 amino acids. Trimming removed 6 bases from V and 9 bases from J; junction bases left unmatched: 11. CDR1 is MNHNY and CDR2 is SVGAGI in the germline V gene (reference sequence). CDR3 sequence reads: CASRDSGVLSEQFF. For the CDR3, the DNA is TGTGCCAGCAGAGACAGCGGGGTGCTTAGTGAGCAGTTCTTC.

Turning to this clone: Relative to the germline gene, one junction end is altered; a read error may explain this. This chain uses TRBV15 with TRBJ1-4, with D unclear. From germline, CDR1 is LNHNV and CDR2 YYDKDF (reference sequence). There are 16 residues in the CDR3. CDR3 region: CATSREAWGRGEKLFF. CDR3 DNA sequence: TGTGCCACCAGCCGAGAGGCGTGGGGTAGAGGCGAAAAACTGTTTTTT.

The chain employs TRBV19 and TRBJ1-5; the D gene is possibly TRBD1 (6 bases). CDR1 and CDR2 from the germline V gene are LNHDA and SQIVND (reference sequence). V shed 6 bases and J shed 5 bases, with 29 bases lying between them. CDR3 length: 19 residues. The CDR3 loop reads CASSPEGRGGRRSDQPQHF. Written as DNA, the CDR3 is TGTGCCAGTAGCCCCGAAGGTAGGGGGGGCAGGAGGTCAGATCAGCCCCAGCATTTT.

This chain connects TRBV10-1 to TRBJ2-3; D gene ambiguous. The ends were cut back, 4 bases at V and 0 bases at J, with 17 bases in the middle. Germline V gives CDR1 WNHNN, CDR2 SYGVQD (reference sequence). The CDR3 spans 17 residues. In nucleotides, the CDR3 is TGCGCCAGCAGTGCAAATTCGCTGGGGATTAGCACAGATACGCAGTATTTT. The encoded protein is CASSANSLGISTDTQYF.

This chain links TRBV6-5 with TRBJ2-7, with 11 bases that match TRBD1. The CDR3 contains 14 residues. Trimming at V came to 4 bases and at J to 9 bases, leaving 8 bases not matched to a gene. Germline V gene lookup returns CDR1 MNHEY and CDR2 SVGAGI. Here the CDR3 DNA reads TGTGCCAGCAGTTTTGGGACAGGGGGTTTTGGGCAGTACTTC. It is translated as CASSFGTGGFGQYF.

This clone showed up just once. The V call is TRBV10-3, the J call TRBJ2-2; 9 positions match TRBD2. The J segment lost 0 bases and the V segment lost 4 bases, leaving 6 bases of the junction unmatched. This CDR3 comprises 17 residues. Germline V gene data show CDR1 as ENHRY and CDR2 as SYGVKD. The CDR3 coding sequence is TGTGCCATCAGTGCGCTAGCGGGGACTTCGAACACCGGGGAGCTGTTTTTT. Encoded protein: CAISALAGTSNTGELFF.

This sequence joins TRBV19 and TRBJ2-3; 7 positions match TRBD2. This CDR3 region has 14 residues. The J segment lost 10 bases and the V segment lost 10 bases, leaving 17 bases of the junction unmatched. Germline V gives CDR1 LNHDA, CDR2 SQIVND (reference sequence). The CDR3, as DNA: TGTGCCACCCGACTAGCCCACACCCAGGATGCGCAGTATTTT. It yields the protein CATRLAHTQDAQYF.

The rearrangement joins TRBV5-4 to TRBJ1-6; TRBD1 matches at 7 bases. V trimming: 0 bases; J trimming: 7 bases; junction bases outside the gene matches: 7. Germline CDR1 SGHNT, CDR2 YYREEE (reference sequence). The CDR3 is 16 residues long. The CDR3 loop reads CASSLGSDRPNSPLHF. The CDR3, as DNA: TGTGCCAGCAGCTTGGGTTCGGACAGGCCAAATTCACCCCTCCACTTT.

CDR3 region: CASSSGQGYEQYF. The CDR3 nucleotides read TGCGCCAGCAGCTCCGGACAGGGCTACGAGCAGTACTTC. The V and J genes are TRBV5-1 and TRBJ2-7; 8 bases align to TRBD1. Trimming at V came to 3 bases and at J to 3 bases, leaving 2 bases not matched to a gene. The CDR3 has 13 amino acids. Germline V gene data show CDR1 as SGHRS and CDR2 as YFSETQ. The full variable domain, with the rest looked up from reference TRBV5-1 and TRBJ2-7, is KAGVTQTPRYLIKTRGQQVTLSCSPISGHRSVSWYQQTPGQGLQFLFEYFSETQRNKGNFPGRFSGRQFSNSRSEMNVSTLELGDSALYLCASSSGQGYEQYFGPGTRLTVT.

The J gene is TRBJ2-7, the V gene TRBV6-5; D may be TRBD1 or TRBD2 (6 bases each). CDR1 MNHEY and CDR2 SVGAGI come from the germline V gene. The V gene lost 6 bases and the J gene lost 6 bases, with 15 bases spanning the gap. CDR3 size: 13 residues. CDR3 sequence reads: CASSSSRGPEQYF. The DNA for the CDR3 is TGTGCCAGCAGCAGCTCCCGGGGGCCCGAGCAGTACTTC.

The chain has TRBV7-9 and TRBJ2-2, with a tentative D call TRBD1 (5 bases). CDR1 is SEHNR and CDR2 is FQNEAQ in the germline V gene (reference sequence). The CDR3 is 15 residues long. V was trimmed by 5 bases and J by 3 bases, leaving 13 bases between them. DNA of the CDR3: TGTGCCAGCAGCCAAAAGGGGCTTTACACCGGGGAGCTGTTTTTT. Translation gives CASSQKGLYTGELFF.

V usage is TRBV4-1 and J usage is TRBJ2-3; tentatively, D is TRBD2 (7 bases). V gave up 0 bases and J gave up 6 bases, with 16 bases separating them. The germline V gene encodes CDR1 MGHRA and CDR2 YSYEKL. The CDR3 runs to 16 residues. As DNA, the CDR3 is TGCGCCAGCAGCCAAGACAGAGCGGGGACATTTGATACGCAGTATTTT. It yields the protein CASSQDRAGTFDTQYF.

The chain is built from TRBV2 and TRBJ1-1; D ambiguous. The V gene's germline CDR1 is SNHLY and CDR2 FYNNEI. This CDR3 has 12 residues. The V gene lost 6 bases and the J gene lost 1 base, with 6 bases spanning the gap. The CDR3 sequence: CASRRENTEAFF. The CDR3 nucleotides are TGTGCCAGCAGAAGAGAGAACACTGAAGCTTTCTTT. The complete variable domain, with remaining parts taken from reference TRBV2 and TRBJ1-1, reads EPEVTQTPSHQVTQMGQEVILRCVPISNHLYFYWYRQILGQKVEFLVSFYNNEISEKSEIFDDQFSVERPDGSNFTLKIRSTKLEDSAMYFCASRRENTEAFFGQGTRLTVV.

V usage is TRBV28 and J usage is TRBJ2-7; 7 bases are shared with TRBD1. The CDR3 sequence is 14 residues long. Trimming removed 1 base from V and 3 bases from J; junction bases left unmatched: 3. Germline V gene data show CDR1 as MDHEN and CDR2 as SYDVKM. The DNA for the CDR3 is TGTGCCAGCAGTTTATTCCCAGGGGGCTACGAGCAGTACTTC. Translation: CASSLFPGGYEQYF.

This chain uses TRBV5-8 with TRBJ1-4, with TRBD1 as a possible D gene (6 bases). Trimming shortened V by 4 bases and J by 2 bases, and 12 bases separated the two germline ends. This CDR3 spans 15 amino acids. Germline V gives CDR1 SGHTS, CDR2 YDEGEE. As DNA, the CDR3 is TGTGCCAGCAGCCGCCACAGGGTGACTAATGAAAAACTGTTTTTT. This sequence encodes CASSRHRVTNEKLFF.